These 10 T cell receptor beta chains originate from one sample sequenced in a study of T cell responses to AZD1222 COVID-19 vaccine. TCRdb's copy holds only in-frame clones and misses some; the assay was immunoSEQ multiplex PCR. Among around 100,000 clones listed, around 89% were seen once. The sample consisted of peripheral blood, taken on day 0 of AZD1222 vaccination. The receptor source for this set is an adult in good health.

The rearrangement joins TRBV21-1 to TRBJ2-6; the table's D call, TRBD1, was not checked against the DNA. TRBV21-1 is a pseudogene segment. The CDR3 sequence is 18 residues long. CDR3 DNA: TGTGCCAGCAGCACCCTCCGGGACAGGAAGGTTGGGGCCAACGTCCTGACTTTC. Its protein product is CASSTLRDRKVGANVLTF.

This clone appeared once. This CDR3 is CASSPSPGNDQPQHF. CDR3 bases: TGTGCCAGCAGCCCCAGTCCCGGGAATGATCAGCCCCAGCATTTT. J is TRBJ1-5 and V is TRBV7-2; D uncertain. With 5 bases removed from V and 5 bases from J, the gap between germline ends came to 16 bases. Germline CDR1 is SGHTA and CDR2 is FQGNSA. The CDR3 runs to 15 residues.

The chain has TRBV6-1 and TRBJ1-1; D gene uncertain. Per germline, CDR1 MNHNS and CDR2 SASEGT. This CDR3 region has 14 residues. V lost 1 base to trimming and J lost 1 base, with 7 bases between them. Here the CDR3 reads CASSEGGENTEAFF. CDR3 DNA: TGTGCCAGCAGTGAAGGCGGAGAGAACACTGAAGCTTTCTTT.

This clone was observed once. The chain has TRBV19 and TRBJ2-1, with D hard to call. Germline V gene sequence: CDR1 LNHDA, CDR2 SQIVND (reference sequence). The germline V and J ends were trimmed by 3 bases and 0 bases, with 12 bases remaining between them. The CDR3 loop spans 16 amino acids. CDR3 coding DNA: TGTGCCAGTAGTATGGATCTCGCGGTCTCCTACAATGAGCAGTTCTTC. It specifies CASSMDLAVSYNEQFF.

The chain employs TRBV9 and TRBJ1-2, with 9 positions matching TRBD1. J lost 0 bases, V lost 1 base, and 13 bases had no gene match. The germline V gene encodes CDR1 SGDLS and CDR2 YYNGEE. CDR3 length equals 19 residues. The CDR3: CASSVTLDGDRETNYGYTF. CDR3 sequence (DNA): TGTGCCAGCAGCGTAACTCTGGATGGGGACAGGGAAACTAACTATGGCTACACCTTC.

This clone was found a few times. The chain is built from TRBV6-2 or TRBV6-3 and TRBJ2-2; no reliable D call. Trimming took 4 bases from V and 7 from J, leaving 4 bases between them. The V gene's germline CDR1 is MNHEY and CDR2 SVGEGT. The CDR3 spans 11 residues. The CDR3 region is CASSLIGELFF. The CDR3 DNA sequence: TGTGCCAGCAGTTTAATCGGGGAGCTGTTTTTT.

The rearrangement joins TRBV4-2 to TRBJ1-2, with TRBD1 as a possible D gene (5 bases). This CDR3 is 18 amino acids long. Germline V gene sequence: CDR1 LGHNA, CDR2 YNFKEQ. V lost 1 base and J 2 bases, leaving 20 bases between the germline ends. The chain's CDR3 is CASSQVMAGRRENYGYTF. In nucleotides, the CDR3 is TGTGCCAGCAGCCAAGTCATGGCAGGGCGTCGCGAGAACTATGGCTACACCTTC.

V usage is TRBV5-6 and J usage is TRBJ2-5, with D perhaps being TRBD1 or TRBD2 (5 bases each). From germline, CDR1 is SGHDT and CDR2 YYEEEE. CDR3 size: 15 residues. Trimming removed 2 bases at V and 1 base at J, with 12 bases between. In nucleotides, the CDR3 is TGTGCCAGCAGCTTCCGGGACGCTTCCCAAGAGACCCAGTACTTC. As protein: CASSFRDASQETQYF.

The CDR3 bases are TGTGCCACCACCATGACAGGGGCGAGCACAGATACGCAGTATTTT. This translates into CATTMTGASTDTQYF. This chain joins TRBV24-1 and TRBJ2-3; 8 bases line up with TRBD1. CDR1 is KGHDR, CDR2 SFDVKD, per germline. The CDR3 totals 15 residues. V trimming: 8 bases; J trimming: 0 bases; junction bases outside the gene matches: 6.

This CDR3 is CASSQDWGVTNEKLFF. The CDR3 DNA sequence: TGTGCCAGCAGCCAAGATTGGGGTGTGACTAATGAAAAACTGTTTTTT. J is TRBJ1-4 and V is TRBV14; D uncertain. The V end was cut by 0 bases, the J end by 2 bases, with 10 bases between. The CDR3 is made up of 16 amino acids. From germline, CDR1 is SGHDN and CDR2 FVKESK.